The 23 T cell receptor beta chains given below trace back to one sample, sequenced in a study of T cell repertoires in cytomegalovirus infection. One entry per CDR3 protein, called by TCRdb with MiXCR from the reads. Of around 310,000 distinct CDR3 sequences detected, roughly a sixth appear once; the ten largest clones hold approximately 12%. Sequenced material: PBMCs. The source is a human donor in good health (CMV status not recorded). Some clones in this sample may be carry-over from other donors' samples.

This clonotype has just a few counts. CDR3 region: CASRLTGSGNQPQHF. The CDR3, as DNA: TGTGCCAGCAGACTGACAGGGTCGGGCAATCAGCCCCAGCATTTT. This chain links TRBV28 with TRBJ1-5; 7 bases line up with TRBD1. After removal of 6 bases from V and 2 bases from J, the junction contained 7 bases not matched to a gene. Looked up from germline, CDR1 is MDHEN and CDR2 is SYDVKM. The CDR3 sequence is 15 residues long. Drawing the rest from reference TRBV28 and TRBJ1-5, the complete variable domain is DVKVTQSSRYLVKRTGEKVFLECVQDMDHENMFWYRQDPGLGLRLIYFSYDVKMKEKGDIPEGYSVSREKKERFSLILESASTNQTSMYLCASRLTGSGNQPQHFGDGTRLSIL.

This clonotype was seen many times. CDR3 protein: CASSLWSQSNQPQHF. DNA of the CDR3: TGTGCCAGCAGCTTGTGGTCACAATCCAATCAGCCCCAGCATTTT. The J gene is TRBJ1-5, the V gene TRBV5-8; no clear D. Trimming left V 1 base short and J 3 bases short, with 11 bases between. Per the germline V gene, CDR1 is SGHTS and CDR2 is YDEGEE. There are 15 residues in the CDR3.

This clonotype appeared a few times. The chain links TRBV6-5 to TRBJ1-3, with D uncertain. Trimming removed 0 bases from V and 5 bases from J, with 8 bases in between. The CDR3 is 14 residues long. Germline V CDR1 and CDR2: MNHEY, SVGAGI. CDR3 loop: CASSYSTSRNTIYF. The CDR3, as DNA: TGTGCCAGCAGTTACTCGACAAGCAGAAACACCATATATTTT.

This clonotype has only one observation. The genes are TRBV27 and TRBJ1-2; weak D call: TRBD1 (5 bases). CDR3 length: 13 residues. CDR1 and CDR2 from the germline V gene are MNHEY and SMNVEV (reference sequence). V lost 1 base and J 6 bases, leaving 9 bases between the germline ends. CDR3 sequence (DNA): TGTGCCAGCAGTTTATACCCAGGGAATGGCTACACCTTC. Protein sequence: CASSLYPGNGYTF.

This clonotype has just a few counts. The chain's CDR3 is CSATQDRGPRSPLHF. CDR3 in DNA: TGCAGTGCCACACAGGACAGGGGGCCGCGATCACCCCTCCACTTT. The chain uses TRBV20-1 and TRBJ1-6; 11 positions match TRBD1. This CDR3 comprises 15 residues. The germline CDR1 and CDR2 sequences are DFQATT and SNEGSKA (reference sequence). With V trimmed by 6 bases and J by 10 bases, 11 bases remained unmatched.

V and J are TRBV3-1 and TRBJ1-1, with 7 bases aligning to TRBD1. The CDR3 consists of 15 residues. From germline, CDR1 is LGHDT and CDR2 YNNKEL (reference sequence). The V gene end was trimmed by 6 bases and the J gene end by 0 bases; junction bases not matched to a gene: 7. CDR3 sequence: CASRLGQTMNTEAFF. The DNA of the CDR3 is TGTGCCAGCAGGTTGGGACAGACTATGAACACTGAAGCTTTCTTT.

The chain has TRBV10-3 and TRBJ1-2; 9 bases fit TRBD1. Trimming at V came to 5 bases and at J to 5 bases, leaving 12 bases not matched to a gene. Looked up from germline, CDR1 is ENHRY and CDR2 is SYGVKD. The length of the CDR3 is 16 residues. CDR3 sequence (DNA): TGTGCCATCAGTCCGGGACAGGGCCCTCCCGGTTATGGCTACACCTTC. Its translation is CAISPGQGPPGYGYTF.

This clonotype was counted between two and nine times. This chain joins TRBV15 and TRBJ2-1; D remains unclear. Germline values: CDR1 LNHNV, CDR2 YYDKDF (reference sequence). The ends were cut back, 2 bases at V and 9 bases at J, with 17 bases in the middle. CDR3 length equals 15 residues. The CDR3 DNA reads TGTGCCACCAGCAGACCCTCAAGTTTAGGCACTGAGCAGTTCTTC. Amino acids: CATSRPSSLGTEQFF.

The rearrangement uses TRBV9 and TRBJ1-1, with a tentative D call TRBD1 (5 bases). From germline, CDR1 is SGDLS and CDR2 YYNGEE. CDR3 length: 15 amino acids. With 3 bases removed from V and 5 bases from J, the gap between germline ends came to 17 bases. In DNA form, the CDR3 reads TGTGCCAGCAGCGAGCGAGGGGACGCGGGGACTGAAGCTTTCTTT. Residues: CASSERGDAGTEAFF.

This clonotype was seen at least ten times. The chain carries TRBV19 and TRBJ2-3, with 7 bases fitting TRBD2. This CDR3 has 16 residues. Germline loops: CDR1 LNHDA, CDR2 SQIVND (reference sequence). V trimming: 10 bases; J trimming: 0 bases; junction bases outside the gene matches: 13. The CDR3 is CATRMPPGGSTDTQYF. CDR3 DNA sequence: TGTGCCACCCGAATGCCCCCCGGGGGGAGCACAGATACGCAGTATTTT. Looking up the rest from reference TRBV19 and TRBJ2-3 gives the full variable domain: DGGITQSPKYLFRKEGQNVTLSCEQNLNHDAMYWYRQDPGQGLRLIYYSQIVNDFQKGDIAEGYSVSREKKESFPLTVTSAQKNPTAFYLCATRMPPGGSTDTQYFGPGTRLTVL.

As DNA, the CDR3 is TGTGCCAGCAGTTTAGGGGACAGGGGGAATCAGCCCCAGCATTTT. Translated, it gives CASSLGDRGNQPQHF. The V gene is TRBV12-3 or TRBV12-4, the J gene TRBJ1-5; the match to TRBD1 covers 11 bases. This CDR3 has 15 amino acids. The V and J ends lost 1 base and 4 bases, in that order; junction bases with no gene match: 0.

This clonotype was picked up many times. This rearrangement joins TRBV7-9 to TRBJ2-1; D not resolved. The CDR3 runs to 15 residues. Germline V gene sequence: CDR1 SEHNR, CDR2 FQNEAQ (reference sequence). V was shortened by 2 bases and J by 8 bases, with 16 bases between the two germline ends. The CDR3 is CASSLFPDKSHEQFF. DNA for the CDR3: TGTGCCAGCAGCTTATTCCCAGACAAGTCGCATGAGCAGTTCTTC. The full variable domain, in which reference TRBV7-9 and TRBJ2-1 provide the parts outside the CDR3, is DTGVSQNPRHKITKRGQNVTFRCDPISEHNRLYWYRQTLGQGPEFLTYFQNEAQLEKSRLLSDRFSAERPKGSFSTLEIQRTEQGDSAMYLCASSLFPDKSHEQFFGPGTRLTVL.

CDR3 protein: CASSWTESNQPQHF. CDR3 nucleotides: TGTGCCAGCAGTTGGACCGAGAGCAATCAGCCCCAGCATTTT. This rearrangement joins TRBV6-2 or TRBV6-3 to TRBJ1-5; D unclear. The germline CDR1 and CDR2 sequences are MNHEY and SVGEGT. CDR3 size: 14 residues. Trimming pared 4 bases from V and 1 base from J, leaving 8 bases between.

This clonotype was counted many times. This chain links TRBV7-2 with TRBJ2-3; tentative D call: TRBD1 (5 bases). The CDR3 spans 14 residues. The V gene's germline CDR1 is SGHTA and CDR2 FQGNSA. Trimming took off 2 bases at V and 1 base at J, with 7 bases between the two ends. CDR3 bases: TGTGCCAGCAGCTTACAACAGGGCACAGATACGCAGTATTTT. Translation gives CASSLQQGTDTQYF. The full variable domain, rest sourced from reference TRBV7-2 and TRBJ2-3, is GAGVSQSPSNKVTEKGKDVELRCDPISGHTALYWYRQSLGQGLEFLIYFQGNSAPDKSGLPSDRFSAERTGGSVSTLTIQRTQQEDSAVYLCASSLQQGTDTQYFGPGTRLTVL.

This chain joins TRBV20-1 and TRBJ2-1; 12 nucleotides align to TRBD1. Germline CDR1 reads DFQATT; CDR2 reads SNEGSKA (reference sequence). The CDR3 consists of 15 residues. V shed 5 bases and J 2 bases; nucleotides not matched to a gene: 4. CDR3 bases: TGCAGTGCTTCGGGACAGGGGGCCGCCTACAATGAGCAGTTCTTC. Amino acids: CSASGQGAAYNEQFF.

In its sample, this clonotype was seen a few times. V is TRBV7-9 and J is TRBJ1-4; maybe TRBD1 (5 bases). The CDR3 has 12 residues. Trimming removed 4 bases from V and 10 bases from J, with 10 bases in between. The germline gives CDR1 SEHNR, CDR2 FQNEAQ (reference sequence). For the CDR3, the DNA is TGTGCCAGCAGCTGGGACGGGGCAAAACTGTTTTTT. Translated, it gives CASSWDGAKLFF.

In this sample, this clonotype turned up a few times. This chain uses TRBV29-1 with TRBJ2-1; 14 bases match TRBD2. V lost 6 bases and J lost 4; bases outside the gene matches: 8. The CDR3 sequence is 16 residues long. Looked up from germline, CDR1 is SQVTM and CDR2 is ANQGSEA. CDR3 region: CSVAGLAGVRYNEQFF. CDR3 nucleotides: TGCAGCGTGGCGGGACTAGCGGGGGTAAGATACAATGAGCAGTTCTTC.

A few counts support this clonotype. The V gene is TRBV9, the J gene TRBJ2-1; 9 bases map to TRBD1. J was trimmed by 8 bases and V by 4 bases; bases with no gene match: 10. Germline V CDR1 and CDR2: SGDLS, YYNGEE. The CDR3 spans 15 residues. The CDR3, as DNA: TGTGCCAGCAGCTCCGGGACAGGGTTGTTTGATGAGCAGTTCTTC. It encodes CASSSGTGLFDEQFF.

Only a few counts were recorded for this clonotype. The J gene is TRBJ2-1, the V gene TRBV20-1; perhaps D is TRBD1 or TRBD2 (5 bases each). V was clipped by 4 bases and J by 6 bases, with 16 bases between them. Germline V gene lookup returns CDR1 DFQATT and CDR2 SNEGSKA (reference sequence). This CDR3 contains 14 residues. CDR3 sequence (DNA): TGCAGTGCTATCCAGGGCCGGGGCGGCAATGAGCAGTTCTTC. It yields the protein CSAIQGRGGNEQFF.

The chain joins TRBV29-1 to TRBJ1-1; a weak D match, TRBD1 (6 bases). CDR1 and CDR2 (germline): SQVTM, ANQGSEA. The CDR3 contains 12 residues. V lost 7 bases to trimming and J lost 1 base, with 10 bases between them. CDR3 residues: CSGYRENTEAFF. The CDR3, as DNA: TGCAGCGGTTACAGGGAGAACACTGAAGCTTTCTTT. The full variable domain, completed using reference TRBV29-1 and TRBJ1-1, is SAVISQKPSRDICQRGTSLTIQCQVDSQVTMMFWYRQQPGQSLTLIATANQGSEATYESGFVIDKFPISRPNLTFSTLTVSNMSPEDSSIYLCSGYRENTEAFFGQGTRLTVV.

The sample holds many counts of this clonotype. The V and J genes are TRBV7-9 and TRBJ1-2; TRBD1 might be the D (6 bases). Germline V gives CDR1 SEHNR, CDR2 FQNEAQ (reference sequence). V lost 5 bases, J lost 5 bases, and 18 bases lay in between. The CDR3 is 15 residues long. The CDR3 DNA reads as TGTGCCAGCAGCCGAACCGGACAGCTATTGTATGGCTACACCTTC. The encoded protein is CASSRTGQLLYGYTF.

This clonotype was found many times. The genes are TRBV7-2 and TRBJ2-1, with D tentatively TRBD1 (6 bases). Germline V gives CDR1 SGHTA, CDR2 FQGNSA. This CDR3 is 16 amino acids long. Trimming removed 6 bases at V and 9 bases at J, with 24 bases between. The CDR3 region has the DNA TGTGCCAGCAGACGGACAACAGGGCATTTGTACGGTGAGCAGTTCTTC. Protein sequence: CASRRTTGHLYGEQFF.

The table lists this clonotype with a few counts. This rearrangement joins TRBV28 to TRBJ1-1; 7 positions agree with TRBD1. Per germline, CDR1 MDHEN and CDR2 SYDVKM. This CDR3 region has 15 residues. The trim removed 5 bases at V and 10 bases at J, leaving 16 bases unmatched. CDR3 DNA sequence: TGTGCCAGCAGTCCCACTACCTCGGGCAGGGGGGGAGCTTTCTTT. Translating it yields CASSPTTSGRGGAFF. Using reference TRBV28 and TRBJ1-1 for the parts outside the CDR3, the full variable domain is DVKVTQSSRYLVKRTGEKVFLECVQDMDHENMFWYRQDPGLGLRLIYFSYDVKMKEKGDIPEGYSVSREKKERFSLILESASTNQTSMYLCASSPTTSGRGGAFFGQGTRLTVV.